This entry is about one T cell receptor beta chain. What it binds is not known. It was with 60 Vbeta and 13 Jbeta primers that the PCR ran. The data were produced by immunoSEQ multiplex PCR, yet TCRdb's version contains in-frame clones alone and is incomplete. The data contain approximately 170,000 clones, over 70% of them seen just once; the ten biggest clones take up roughly 7%. The data were taken from a study of cytomegalovirus exposure and HLA in healthy donors. Study-level results: One cluster of highly shared sequence variants probably arose as a sequencing artifact. An analysis that came later showed most CMV-associated TCR beta chains appearing HLA-restricted.

CDR1 and CDR2 (germline): MDHEN, SYDVKM. The CDR3 sequence is 14 residues long. V gave up 7 bases and J gave up 4 bases; unmatched junction bases: 8. The sequence came from a woman in her thirties or forties in good health and CMV-seropositive. What was sequenced was PBMCs. The V and J genes are TRBV28 and TRBJ1-2; 8 bases line up with TRBD1. DNA for the CDR3: TGTGCCAGCATTCGTGGGGGACAGGTCTATGGCTACACCTTC. It translates to CASIRGGQVYGYTF.